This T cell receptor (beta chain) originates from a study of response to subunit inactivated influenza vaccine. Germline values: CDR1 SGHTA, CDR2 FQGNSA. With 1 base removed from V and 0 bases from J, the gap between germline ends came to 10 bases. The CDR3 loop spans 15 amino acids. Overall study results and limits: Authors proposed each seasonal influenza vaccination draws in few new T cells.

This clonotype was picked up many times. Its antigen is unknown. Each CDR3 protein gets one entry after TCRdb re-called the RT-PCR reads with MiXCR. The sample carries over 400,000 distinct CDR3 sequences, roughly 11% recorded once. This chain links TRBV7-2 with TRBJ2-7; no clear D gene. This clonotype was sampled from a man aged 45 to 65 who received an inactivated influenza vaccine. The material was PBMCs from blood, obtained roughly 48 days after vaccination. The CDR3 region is CASSLGAALSYEQYF. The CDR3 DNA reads TGTGCCAGCAGCTTAGGTGCGGCGCTCTCCTACGAGCAGTACTTC.